This T cell receptor (beta chain) derives from a study of T cell changes during pregnancy in multiple sclerosis. Measured with immunoSEQ multiplex PCR; TCRdb has only the in-frame clones, and not every one. In the table there are over 100,000 clones, approximately 90% of which are singletons. The V gene end was trimmed by 8 bases and the J gene end by 5 bases; junction bases not matched to a gene: 11. The CDR3 consists of 14 residues. Per germline, CDR1 LNHDA and CDR2 SQIVND (reference sequence). V usage is TRBV19 and J usage is TRBJ1-2; 7 bases match TRBD1. The sample here was peripheral blood, taken in the third trimester of pregnancy. This receptor was identified in a female donor with multiple sclerosis, enrolled in a pregnancy study. In nucleotides, the CDR3 is TGTGCCAGTTCGACAGGGATAGGGGCATATGGCTACACCTTC. Translating it yields CASSTGIGAYGYTF.